The T cell receptor (beta chain) described here comes from a study of cytomegalovirus exposure and HLA in healthy donors. Turning to the study itself: There were roughly 80 million unique TCRs (from HLA-typed donors) in an early data release. Study observations and caveats: Later work showed greater clonal expansion in HLA-associated TCR beta chains than in equally common others.

The PCR used 60 Vbeta and 13 Jbeta primers. Method: immunoSEQ multiplex PCR; TCRdb's copy keeps in-frame clones and lacks some. The data contain 120,000 to 150,000 clones, about 80% of them singletons. Trimming cost V 5 bases and J 5 bases; bases outside gene matches: 7. Germline values: CDR1 SNHLY, CDR2 FYNNEI. This CDR3 is built from 16 residues. Note on this clone: The antigen is not known.

J is TRBJ2-2 and V is TRBV2; 11 bases are shared with TRBD2. The sample was PBMCs. The clonotype comes from a woman aged 40 to 55 in good health and CMV-seronegative. The CDR3: CASSPTSGSWTGELFF. CDR3 sequence (DNA): TGTGCCAGCAGTCCCACTAGCGGGAGTTGGACCGGGGAGCTGTTTTTT. The full variable domain, its missing parts supplied by reference TRBV2 and TRBJ2-2, is EPEVTQTPSHQVTQMGQEVILRCVPISNHLYFYWYRQILGQKVEFLVSFYNNEISEKSEIFDDQFSVERPDGSNFTLKIRSTKLEDSAMYFCASSPTSGSWTGELFFGEGSRLTVL.